This TCR beta chain was profiled in a study of shared clonotypes between healthy human individuals. Study-wide points: Only blood samples were collected, and tissue repertoires likely differ. A limitation of the genetic and exposure-history diversity represented arose from few donors.

Donors were Caucasian adults residing in Nashville, Tennessee, USA. Replicate PCRs run on sorted subsets employed 200 to 250 ng DNA, approximately 30,000 T cell genomes. Sequenced by immunoSEQ multiplex PCR; TCRdb stores in-frame clones only, minus some. The sample lists roughly 1,500,000 clones; about 98.5% were seen once. Only one count was recorded for this clone. Its target is unknown. V was pared by 6 bases and J by 2 bases, with 17 bases between. The CDR3 is 15 amino acids. CDR1 is MDHEN, CDR2 SYDVKM, per germline. Sequenced input: naive CD4+ T cells sorted from blood. This sample's subset: CD45RA+ positively selected. The rearrangement uses TRBV28 and TRBJ2-7; no firm D call. The source of this sequence is a man in his thirties or forties in good health. CDR3 nucleotides: TGTGCCAGCAGCCCACCGGACCGAAGAACCTACGAGCAGTACTTC. Its protein is CASSPPDRRTYEQYF.